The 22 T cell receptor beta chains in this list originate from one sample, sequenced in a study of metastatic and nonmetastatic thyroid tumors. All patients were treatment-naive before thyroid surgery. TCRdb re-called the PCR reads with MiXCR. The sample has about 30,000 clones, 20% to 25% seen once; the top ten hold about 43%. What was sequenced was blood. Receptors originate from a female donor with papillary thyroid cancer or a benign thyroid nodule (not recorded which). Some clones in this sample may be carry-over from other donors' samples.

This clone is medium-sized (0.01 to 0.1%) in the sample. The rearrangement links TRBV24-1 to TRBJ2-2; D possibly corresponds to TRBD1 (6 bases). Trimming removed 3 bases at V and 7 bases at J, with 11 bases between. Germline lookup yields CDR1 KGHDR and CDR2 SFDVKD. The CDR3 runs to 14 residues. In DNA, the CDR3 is TGTGCCACCAGTGATCCCACAGGGATCGGGGAGCTGTTTTTT. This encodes CATSDPTGIGELFF.

The DNA for the CDR3 is TGCGCCAGCAGCGTGATAGGTCTTTCTGAGCAGTTCTTC. Protein: CASSVIGLSEQFF. The V and J genes are TRBV5-1 and TRBJ2-1, with unresolved D. The CDR3 covers 13 residues. V was trimmed by 4 bases and J by 9 bases, leaving 14 bases between them. The germline gives CDR1 SGHRS, CDR2 YFSETQ.

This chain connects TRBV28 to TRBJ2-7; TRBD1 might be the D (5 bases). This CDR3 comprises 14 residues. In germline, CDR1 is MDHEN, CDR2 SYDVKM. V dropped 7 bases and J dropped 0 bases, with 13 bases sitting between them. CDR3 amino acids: CASTLLGDSYEQYF. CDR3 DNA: TGTGCCAGCACCCTTTTAGGGGACTCCTACGAGCAGTACTTC.

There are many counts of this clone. The CDR3 loop is CASSADRGYNEQFF. The CDR3 bases are TGCGCCAGCAGCGCGGACAGGGGCTACAATGAGCAGTTCTTC. The chain is built from TRBV5-1 and TRBJ2-1; 9 bases are shared with TRBD1. V dropped 4 bases and J dropped 3; count of bases not matched to a gene: 2. The CDR3 runs 14 residues. Per the germline V gene, CDR1 is SGHRS and CDR2 is YFSETQ.

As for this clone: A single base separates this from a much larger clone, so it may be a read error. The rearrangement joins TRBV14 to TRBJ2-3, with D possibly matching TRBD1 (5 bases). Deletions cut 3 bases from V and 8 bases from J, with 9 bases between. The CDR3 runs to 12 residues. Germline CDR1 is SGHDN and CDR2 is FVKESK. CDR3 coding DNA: TGTGCCAGCAGCCAGCCCAGGGCTACGCAGTATTTT. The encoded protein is CASSQPRATQYF.

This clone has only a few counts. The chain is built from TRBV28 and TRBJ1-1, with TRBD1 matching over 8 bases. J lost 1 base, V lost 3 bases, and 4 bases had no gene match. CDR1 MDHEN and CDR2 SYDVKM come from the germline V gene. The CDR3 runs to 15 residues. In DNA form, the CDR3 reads TGTGCCAGCAGTTTGAGGACAGGGTCGAACACTGAAGCTTTCTTT. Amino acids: CASSLRTGSNTEAFF.

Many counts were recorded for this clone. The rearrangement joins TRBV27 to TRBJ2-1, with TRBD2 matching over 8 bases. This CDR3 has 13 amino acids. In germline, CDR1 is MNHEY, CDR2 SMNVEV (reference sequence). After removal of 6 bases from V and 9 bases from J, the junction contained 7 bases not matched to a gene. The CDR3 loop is CASRTGTSGEQFF. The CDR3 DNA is TGTGCCAGCAGGACCGGGACTAGTGGTGAGCAGTTCTTC.

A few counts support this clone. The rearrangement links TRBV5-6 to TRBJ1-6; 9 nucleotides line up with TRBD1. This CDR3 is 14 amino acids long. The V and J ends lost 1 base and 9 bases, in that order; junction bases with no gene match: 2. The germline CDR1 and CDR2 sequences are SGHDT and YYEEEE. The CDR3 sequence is CASSLRQGGSPLHF. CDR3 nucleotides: TGTGCCAGCAGCTTGCGACAGGGGGGTTCACCCCTCCACTTT.

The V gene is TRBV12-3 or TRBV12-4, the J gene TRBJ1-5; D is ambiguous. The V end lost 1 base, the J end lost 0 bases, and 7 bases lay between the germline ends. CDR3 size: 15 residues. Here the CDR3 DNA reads TGTGCCAGCAGTTTAGGGGGATATAGCAATCAGCCCCAGCATTTT. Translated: CASSLGGYSNQPQHF.

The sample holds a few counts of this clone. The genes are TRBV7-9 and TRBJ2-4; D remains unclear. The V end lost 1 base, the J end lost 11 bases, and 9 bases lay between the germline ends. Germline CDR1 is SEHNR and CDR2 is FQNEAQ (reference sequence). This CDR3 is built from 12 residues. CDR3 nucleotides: TGTGCCAGCAGCTTAGACCACGAACTTCAGTACTTC. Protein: CASSLDHELQYF.

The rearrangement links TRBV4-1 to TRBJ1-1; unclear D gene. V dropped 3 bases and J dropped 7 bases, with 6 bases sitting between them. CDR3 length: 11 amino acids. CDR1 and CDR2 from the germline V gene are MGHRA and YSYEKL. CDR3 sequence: CASSHQNEAFF. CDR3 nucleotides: TGCGCCAGCAGCCACCAGAATGAAGCTTTCTTT.

The CDR3 loop reads CASSLRLPHRTGELFF. CDR3 bases: TGTGCCAGCAGTTTACGCCTCCCTCATAGGACCGGGGAGCTGTTTTTT. The chain recombines TRBV27 with TRBJ2-2; D not certain. Germline V gene data show CDR1 as MNHEY and CDR2 as SMNVEV (reference sequence). This CDR3 region has 16 residues. Trimming shortened V by 2 bases and J by 5 bases, and 15 bases separated the two germline ends.

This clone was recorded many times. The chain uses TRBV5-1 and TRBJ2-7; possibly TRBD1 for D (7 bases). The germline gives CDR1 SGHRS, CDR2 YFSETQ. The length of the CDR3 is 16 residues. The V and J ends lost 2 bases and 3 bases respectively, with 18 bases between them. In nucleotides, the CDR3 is TGCGCCAGCAGCTTCCAAGGGGGCGGGATATTCTACGAGCAGTACTTC. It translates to CASSFQGGGIFYEQYF.

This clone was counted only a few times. In nucleotides, the CDR3 is TGTGCCACCAGTGATTTGGGAGGTACTGGAAACACCATATATTTT. Translation: CATSDLGGTGNTIYF. The chain couples TRBV24-1 to TRBJ1-3; D uncertain. Germline loops: CDR1 KGHDR, CDR2 SFDVKD. This CDR3 contains 15 residues. V was trimmed by 0 bases and J by 2 bases, leaving 7 bases between them.

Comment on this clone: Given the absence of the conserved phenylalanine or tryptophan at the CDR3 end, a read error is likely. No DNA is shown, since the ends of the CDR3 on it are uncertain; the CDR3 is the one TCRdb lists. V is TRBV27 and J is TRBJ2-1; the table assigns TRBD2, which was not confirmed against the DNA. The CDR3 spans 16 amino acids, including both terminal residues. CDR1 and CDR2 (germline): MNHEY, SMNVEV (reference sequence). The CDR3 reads CASSFSARDAGDEQCC.

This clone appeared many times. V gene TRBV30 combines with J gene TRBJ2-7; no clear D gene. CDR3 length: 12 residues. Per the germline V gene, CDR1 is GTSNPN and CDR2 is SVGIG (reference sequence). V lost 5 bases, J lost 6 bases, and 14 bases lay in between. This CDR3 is CAWSVLAREQYF. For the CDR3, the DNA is TGTGCCTGGTCCGTTTTGGCTCGCGAGCAGTACTTC.

The CDR3 DNA is TGTGCCAGCAAGAAAGGACAGAGCAATCAGCCCCAGCATTTT. As protein: CASKKGQSNQPQHF. The genes are TRBV5-8 and TRBJ1-5; the D gene is possibly TRBD1 (6 bases). Germline V CDR1 and CDR2: SGHTS, YDEGEE. The CDR3 spans 14 residues. V was trimmed by 6 bases and J by 1 base, leaving 11 bases between them.

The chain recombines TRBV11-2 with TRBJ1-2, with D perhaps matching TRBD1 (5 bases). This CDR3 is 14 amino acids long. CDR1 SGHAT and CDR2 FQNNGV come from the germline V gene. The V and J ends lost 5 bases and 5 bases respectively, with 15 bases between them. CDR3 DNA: TGTGCCAGCAGCCAAGGGGCTTCCCTATATGGCTACACCTTC. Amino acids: CASSQGASLYGYTF.

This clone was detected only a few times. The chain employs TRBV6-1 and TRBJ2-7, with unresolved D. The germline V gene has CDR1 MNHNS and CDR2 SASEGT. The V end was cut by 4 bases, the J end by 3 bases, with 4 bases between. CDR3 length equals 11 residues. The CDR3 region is CASSVDYEQYF. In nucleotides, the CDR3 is TGTGCCAGCAGTGTCGACTACGAGCAGTACTTC.

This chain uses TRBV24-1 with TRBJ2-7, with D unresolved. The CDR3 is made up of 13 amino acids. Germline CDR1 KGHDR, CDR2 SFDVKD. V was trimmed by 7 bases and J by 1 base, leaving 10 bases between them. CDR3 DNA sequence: TGTGCCACCAGCCGCATAGGGTCCTACGAGCAGTACTTC. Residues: CATSRIGSYEQYF.

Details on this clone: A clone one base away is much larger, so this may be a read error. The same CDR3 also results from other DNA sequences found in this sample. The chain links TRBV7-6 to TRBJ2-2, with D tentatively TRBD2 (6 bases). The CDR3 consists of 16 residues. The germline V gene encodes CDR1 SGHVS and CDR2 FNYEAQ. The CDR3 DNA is TGTGCCAGCAGTTTAGCGCCGGGGGCGAACACCGGGGAGCTGTTTTTT. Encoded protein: CASSLAPGANTGELFF.

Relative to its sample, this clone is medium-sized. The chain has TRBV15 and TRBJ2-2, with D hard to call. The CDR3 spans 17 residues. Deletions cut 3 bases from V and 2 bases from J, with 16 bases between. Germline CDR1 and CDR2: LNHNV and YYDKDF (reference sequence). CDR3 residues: CATSRLGSTRNTGELFF. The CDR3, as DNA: TGTGCCACCAGCAGGTTGGGCAGCACCCGCAACACCGGGGAGCTGTTTTTT.